Listed below are T cell receptor beta chains from one sample, sequenced in a study of CD8+ T cells in alopecia areata. Profiling relied on immunoSEQ multiplex PCR, and the TCRdb table lists in-frame clones only, not all of them. The sample contains some 150,000 clones, roughly 63% of which appear only once. Sample: CD4+ T cells sorted from blood, taken at week 56, from a patient treated with tofacitinib. Receptors originate from a human donor with alopecia areata. Both conserved end residues are part of each CDR3. Clone size is shown for a subset of rows, as once, few, many or a class of expanded clone.

abundance: .; j_gene: TRBJ2-3; v_gene: TRBV7-8; CDR3aa: CASSGIKSAQYF
abundance: once; j_gene: TRBJ2-3; v_gene: TRBV5-6; CDR3aa: CASRDGTGDRDTQYF
abundance: .; j_gene: TRBJ2-7; v_gene: TRBV7-6; CDR3aa: CASSSDGSYEQYF
abundance: few; j_gene: TRBJ1-2; v_gene: TRBV14; CDR3aa: CASSPTAVYYGYTF
abundance: few; j_gene: TRBJ1-6; v_gene: TRBV9; CDR3aa: CASSERMSSYNSPLHF
abundance: many; j_gene: TRBJ2-1; v_gene: TRBV2; CDR3aa: CASSAGLAGDEQFF
abundance: .; j_gene: TRBJ2-2; v_gene: TRBV18; CDR3aa: CASSPRDASTGELFF
abundance: .; j_gene: TRBJ2-7; v_gene: TRBV30; CDR3aa: CAWTVGTPAYEQYF
abundance: .; j_gene: TRBJ2-7; v_gene: TRBV5-6; CDR3aa: CASSFEQGTGEQYF
abundance: .; j_gene: TRBJ2-7; v_gene: TRBV5-1; CDR3aa: CASRTGQNYEQYF
abundance: .; j_gene: TRBJ2-1; v_gene: TRBV5-1; CDR3aa: CASSLAPDPDLDEQFF
abundance: once; j_gene: TRBJ2-3; v_gene: TRBV30; CDR3aa: CAWRFGDRDSDTQYF
abundance: few; j_gene: TRBJ2-1; v_gene: TRBV29-1; CDR3aa: CSVKGGLGYNEQFF
abundance: few; j_gene: TRBJ2-6; v_gene: TRBV7-3; CDR3aa: CASSPGQGRSGANVLTF
abundance: once; j_gene: TRBJ2-5; v_gene: TRBV7-8; CDR3aa: CASSAVRGDQETQYF
abundance: .; j_gene: TRBJ1-1; v_gene: TRBV15; CDR3aa: CATSRGDTNTEAFF
abundance: .; j_gene: TRBJ2-3; v_gene: TRBV5-1; CDR3aa: CASSLPSGTGSTDTQYF
abundance: .; j_gene: TRBJ2-7; v_gene: TRBV6-5; CDR3aa: CASSLGQGAYEQYF
abundance: .; j_gene: TRBJ2-3; v_gene: TRBV10-3; CDR3aa: CAISELQFTDTQYF
abundance: .; j_gene: TRBJ1-2; v_gene: TRBV29-1; CDR3aa: CSVEGQGGYTF
abundance: .; j_gene: TRBJ1-5; v_gene: TRBV5-6; CDR3aa: CASSLKGLPYQPQHF
abundance: .; j_gene: TRBJ2-3; v_gene: TRBV9; CDR3aa: CASSVSGRTDTQYF
abundance: .; j_gene: TRBJ1-5; v_gene: TRBV30; CDR3aa: CAWSAIGPGPQHF
abundance: .; j_gene: TRBJ1-2; v_gene: TRBV18; CDR3aa: CASSDRENYGYTF
abundance: few; j_gene: TRBJ2-6; v_gene: TRBV25-1; CDR3aa: CASSELDTGANVLTF
abundance: few; j_gene: TRBJ1-1; v_gene: TRBV11-2; CDR3aa: CASSLNPGAAFF
abundance: .; j_gene: TRBJ2-5; v_gene: TRBV5-1; CDR3aa: CASSLVGLSQETQYF
abundance: once; j_gene: TRBJ2-3; v_gene: TRBV27; CDR3aa: CASSSRGTQYF
abundance: .; j_gene: TRBJ1-2; v_gene: TRBV4-1; CDR3aa: CASSQADVGNRDGYTF
abundance: few; j_gene: TRBJ1-6; v_gene: TRBV2; CDR3aa: CATFPTTGGYNSPLHF
abundance: .; j_gene: TRBJ1-2; v_gene: TRBV29-1; CDR3aa: CSVEGQTYGYTF
abundance: .; j_gene: TRBJ1-1; v_gene: TRBV5-6; CDR3aa: CASGGQGALWAEAFF
abundance: once; j_gene: TRBJ2-1; v_gene: TRBV9; CDR3aa: CASSVEYNEQFF
abundance: .; j_gene: TRBJ2-7; v_gene: TRBV30; CDR3aa: CAWSERTRSDYEQYF
abundance: few; j_gene: TRBJ2-7; v_gene: TRBV5-1; CDR3aa: CASSPDLEEQYF
abundance: few; j_gene: TRBJ1-2; v_gene: TRBV29-1; CDR3aa: CSVEGDREGAYGYTF
abundance: .; j_gene: TRBJ2-3; v_gene: TRBV27; CDR3aa: CASSQYRGTTQYF
abundance: .; j_gene: TRBJ1-1; v_gene: TRBV30; CDR3aa: CAWSVSGENTEAFF
abundance: .; j_gene: TRBJ2-7; v_gene: TRBV29-1; CDR3aa: CSVGAGVTREQYF
abundance: .; j_gene: TRBJ2-3; v_gene: TRBV29-1; CDR3aa: CSVWALGGGLTDTQYF
abundance: .; j_gene: TRBJ1-5; v_gene: TRBV5-1; CDR3aa: CASSPTGIEPQHF
abundance: few; j_gene: TRBJ2-1; v_gene: TRBV7-9; CDR3aa: CASSSAVLRFF
abundance: .; j_gene: TRBJ1-5; v_gene: TRBV30; CDR3aa: CAWSLATETQPQHF
abundance: .; j_gene: TRBJ1-5; v_gene: TRBV6-1; CDR3aa: CASSKGVQGNQPQHF
abundance: .; j_gene: TRBJ1-1; v_gene: TRBV7-9; CDR3aa: CASSLSDLQGANTEAFF
abundance: once; j_gene: TRBJ2-1; v_gene: TRBV7-3; CDR3aa: CASSPRTSEAPYNEQFF
abundance: .; j_gene: TRBJ1-6; v_gene: TRBV11-3; CDR3aa: CASSSDRVSPLHF
abundance: .; j_gene: TRBJ1-2; v_gene: TRBV29-1; CDR3aa: CSVERTAETSNYGYTF